The entry that follows covers one T cell receptor (beta chain) sequence. Its target is not known. V gave up 6 bases and J gave up 3 bases, with 18 bases separating them. Germline lookup yields CDR1 SGHRS and CDR2 YFSETQ. CDR3 size: 15 residues. The record originates from a study of shared clonotypes between healthy human individuals. Whole-study context: Per donor, CD8 memory used one plate, CD8 naive used two, CD4 memory used three and CD4 naive used three. Study conclusions and caveats: Naive CD4 clonotypes were shared across several donors at 4.5% to 6%.

Positive CCR7 selection of CD45RO-negative cells yielded the naive CD8 cells, and terminally differentiated effector memory CD45RA+ cells were excluded. In the original processing: Filtering differed because ImmunoSEQ produced junction-only sequences that carried no quality scores. Some clones are missing from TCRdb's copy, which holds only in-frame ones; the method was immunoSEQ multiplex PCR. V, J and clone size are those of that table, while D and trimming were read from the DNA. The sample lists hundreds of thousands of clones, 85% to 95% occurring once. The chain carries TRBV5-1 and TRBJ1-1, with D possibly being TRBD1 (6 bases). This clonotype was obtained from a woman in her 30s in good health. The sample consisted of naive CD8+ T cells sorted from blood. The CDR3 here is CASINKERGHTEAFF. CDR3 coding DNA: TGCGCCAGCATCAATAAGGAGCGGGGGCACACTGAAGCTTTCTTT.